The next 16 T cell receptor beta chains were all read from a single sample in a study of control samples from healthy donors and cancer patients (TCRdb year 2020). The library was obtained by the immunoSEQ multiplex PCR assay. TCRdb limited this immuneACCESS table to in-frame rearrangements with V and J called. A share of clones is missing; checked studies link under half to unresolved V genes, and the rest is unexplained. This sample comprises about 97,000 clones, roughly nine tenths of them detected only once. The ten largest make up 2.5% of the sample. The sample was blood. The receptor set was obtained from a woman in her late teens or twenties in good health.

This clone was counted only a few times. The rearrangement links TRBV7-9 to TRBJ1-6; unclear D gene. This CDR3 contains 12 residues. V lost 5 bases, J lost 9 bases, and 8 bases lay in between. Germline V gene lookup returns CDR1 SEHNR and CDR2 FQNEAQ (reference sequence). The CDR3 spells CASSRGPSPLHF. DNA of the CDR3: TGTGCCAGCAGCCGTGGCCCTTCACCCCTCCACTTT.

The chain has TRBV15 and TRBJ2-7; 9 bases fit TRBD1. Germline CDR1 LNHNV, CDR2 YYDKDF (reference sequence). V was clipped by 4 bases and J by 5 bases; unmatched bases: 9. This CDR3 region has 15 residues. CDR3 in amino acids: CATSNTHRGQHEQYF. The CDR3, as DNA: TGTGCCACCAGCAATACTCACAGGGGGCAGCACGAGCAGTACTTC.

The chain couples TRBV9 to TRBJ2-7; D may be TRBD2 (6 bases). Germline V gene data show CDR1 as SGDLS and CDR2 as YYNGEE. The CDR3 sequence is 15 residues long. The ends were cut back, 0 bases at V and 0 bases at J, with 10 bases in the middle. The CDR3 DNA is TGTGCCAGCAGCGTAGGGGGGGATTACTCCTACGAGCAGTACTTC. It encodes CASSVGGDYSYEQYF.

This rearrangement joins TRBV19 to TRBJ1-4; no reliable D call. This CDR3 contains 15 residues. Germline CDR1 LNHDA, CDR2 SQIVND (reference sequence). V was cut by 3 bases and J by 2 bases, with 10 bases left in between. The CDR3 sequence is CASSIPAGTNEKLFF. CDR3 in DNA: TGTGCCAGTAGTATTCCTGCGGGTACTAATGAAAAACTGTTTTTT.

The sample holds one count of this clone. This chain joins TRBV2 and TRBJ2-5; D gene unclear. Germline V lookup: CDR1 SNHLY, CDR2 FYNNEI. The CDR3 consists of 11 residues. Deletions cut 4 bases from V and 2 bases from J, with 2 bases between. Here the CDR3 DNA reads TGTGCCAGCAGTGGACAAGAGACCCAGTACTTC. Its translation is CASSGQETQYF.

The chain combines TRBV11-3 with TRBJ2-5; 11 nucleotides match TRBD2. Germline trimming cut 4 bases from V and 5 bases from J; bases unmatched to any gene: 6. The CDR3 is 15 amino acids. Germline values: CDR1 SGHNT, CDR2 YENEEA. The CDR3 spells CASSSLAGEGETQYF. The CDR3 region has the DNA TGTGCCAGCAGCTCACTAGCGGGAGAGGGGGAGACCCAGTACTTC.

The chain has TRBV30 and TRBJ1-2; no reliable D call. The length of the CDR3 is 14 residues. V was pared by 2 bases and J by 5 bases, with 15 bases between. Germline V gene sequence: CDR1 GTSNPN, CDR2 SVGIG (reference sequence). The CDR3 sequence is CAWSPPGRPYGYTF. The CDR3 DNA sequence: TGTGCCTGGAGTCCGCCAGGCCGGCCTTATGGCTACACCTTC.

The chain uses TRBV6-5 and TRBJ1-6; D gene uncertain. Trimming left V 0 bases short and J 10 bases short, with 16 bases between. CDR1 MNHEY and CDR2 SVGAGI come from the germline V gene. The CDR3 spans 16 residues. CDR3 bases: TGTGCCAGCAGTTACTCGATTGTCAGCGCGGACTCACCCCTCCACTTT. Translating it yields CASSYSIVSADSPLHF.

V usage is TRBV2 and J usage is TRBJ1-1; D uncertain. The CDR3 consists of 14 residues. V was clipped by 2 bases and J by 0 bases, with 7 bases between them. Germline V gene data show CDR1 as SNHLY and CDR2 as FYNNEI. In DNA, the CDR3 is TGTGCCAGCAGTGAATCGGAGATGAACACTGAAGCTTTCTTT. This sequence encodes CASSESEMNTEAFF.

The V gene is TRBV2, the J gene TRBJ2-1; 12 bases line up with TRBD2. Trimming removed 5 bases from V and 8 bases from J; junction bases left unmatched: 4. The length of the CDR3 is 14 residues. Germline values: CDR1 SNHLY, CDR2 FYNNEI. DNA of the CDR3: TGTGCCAGCAGTCTAGCGGGGGGGAAAGATGAGCAGTTCTTC. Protein sequence: CASSLAGGKDEQFF.

V and J are TRBV5-4 and TRBJ1-2, with no clear D. Trimming removed 2 bases at V and 0 bases at J, with 5 bases between. This CDR3 has 13 amino acids. Germline values: CDR1 SGHNT, CDR2 YYREEE (reference sequence). The CDR3 DNA is TGTGCCAGCAGCTTTAAGACTAACTATGGCTACACCTTC. It specifies CASSFKTNYGYTF. The full variable domain, completed using reference TRBV5-4 and TRBJ1-2, is ETGVTQSPTHLIKTRGQQVTLRCSSQSGHNTVSWYQQALGQGPQFIFQYYREEENGRGNFPPRFSGLQFPNYSSELNVNALELDDSALYLCASSFKTNYGYTFGSGTRLTVV.

This clone was recorded only once. The CDR3 loop is CASSIRLADFPDTQYF. The CDR3 region has the DNA TGTGCCAGTAGCATCCGACTAGCCGATTTCCCAGATACGCAGTATTTT. The chain couples TRBV19 to TRBJ2-3; TRBD2 matches 7 bases. This CDR3 contains 16 residues. The germline CDR1 and CDR2 sequences are LNHDA and SQIVND (reference sequence). The V and J ends lost 6 bases and 4 bases, in that order; junction bases with no gene match: 13.

The V call is TRBV5-1, the J call TRBJ2-5; 7 bases are a match to TRBD2. Germline trimming cut 2 bases from V and 3 bases from J; bases unmatched to any gene: 1. CDR1 and CDR2 from the germline V gene are SGHRS and YFSETQ. The CDR3 runs to 13 residues. CDR3 DNA sequence: TGCGCCAGCAGCTTTCGGGAGGAAGAGACCCAGTACTTC. This translates into CASSFREEETQYF.

This sequence joins TRBV30 and TRBJ1-6; possibly TRBD1 for D (6 bases). With 1 base removed from V and 10 bases from J, the gap between germline ends came to 11 bases. This CDR3 spans 13 amino acids. Germline CDR1 reads GTSNPN; CDR2 reads SVGIG (reference sequence). DNA for the CDR3: TGTGCCTGGAGTGGGAACGGGGGCTCACCCCTCCACTTT. Amino acid sequence: CAWSGNGGSPLHF.

V usage is TRBV6-2 or TRBV6-3 and J usage is TRBJ2-2, with D unclear. Germline V CDR1 and CDR2: MNHEY, SVGEGT. This CDR3 is built from 11 residues. V was cut by 6 bases and J by 5 bases, with 4 bases left in between. In nucleotides, the CDR3 is TGTGCCAGCAGCATGACCGGGGAGCTGTTTTTT. Residues: CASSMTGELFF.

The rearrangement uses TRBV11-2 and TRBJ1-4; 9 bases line up with TRBD1. CDR3 length: 13 amino acids. The V gene end was trimmed by 5 bases and the J gene end by 8 bases; junction bases not matched to a gene: 3. Germline CDR1 is SGHAT and CDR2 is FQNNGV. Here the CDR3 DNA reads TGTGCCAGCAGCCGGACAGGGGCGGAAAAACTGTTTTTT. Translated: CASSRTGAEKLFF.